A single sample gave rise to the 13 T cell receptor beta chains below, sequenced in a study of beta chain features in type 1 diabetes. Since all of the isolated RNA was reverse transcribed, expressed TCRB transcripts were what got sequenced. TCRdb's table, derived via immunoSEQ multiplex PCR, lists solely in-frame clones and lacks some. The table lists a few hundred thousand clones, over 9.5% of them singletons. The sample taken for sequencing was naive CD4+ T cells from blood. The receptors here all came from a young woman in good health.

The chain joins TRBV19 to TRBJ1-1; 8 positions match TRBD1. Germline V gives CDR1 LNHDA, CDR2 SQIVND (reference sequence). The CDR3 is made up of 14 amino acids. The V segment lost 6 bases and the J segment 6 bases; nucleotides outside the gene matches: 9. This CDR3 reads CASSPGQVIAEAFF. In DNA, the CDR3 is TGTGCCAGTAGCCCGGGACAGGTCATCGCTGAAGCTTTCTTT.

This clone came up many times. V usage is TRBV7-2 and J usage is TRBJ1-1; the D gene is possibly TRBD1 (5 bases). The CDR3 covers 13 residues. Germline CDR1 is SGHTA and CDR2 is FQGNSA. V was cut by 3 bases and J by 6 bases, with 11 bases left in between. The CDR3 reads CASSLTVWAEAFF. Written as DNA, the CDR3 is TGTGCCAGCAGCTTGACAGTCTGGGCTGAAGCTTTCTTT.

This clone was seen more than once but under ten times. V gene TRBV29-1 combines with J gene TRBJ2-7; 8 bases are a match to TRBD1. The length of the CDR3 is 13 residues. After removal of 3 bases from V and 7 bases from J, the junction contained 8 bases not matched to a gene. Per germline, CDR1 SQVTM and CDR2 ANQGSEA. The CDR3 sequence is CSVDTGTGLEQYF. The CDR3 DNA is TGCAGCGTTGATACCGGGACAGGTCTGGAGCAGTACTTC.

J is TRBJ2-6 and V is TRBV5-4, with D tentatively TRBD2 (6 bases). The CDR3 is 17 amino acids. Germline CDR1 is SGHNT and CDR2 is YYREEE (reference sequence). V was clipped by 0 bases and J by 0 bases, with 10 bases between them. For the CDR3, the DNA is TGTGCCAGCAGCTTGGGAAGGGGAGGCTCTGGGGCCAACGTCCTGACTTTC. This gives the protein CASSLGRGGSGANVLTF.

This rearrangement joins TRBV14 to TRBJ1-3; a weak D match, TRBD1 (5 bases). The germline V gene encodes CDR1 SGHDN and CDR2 FVKESK. This CDR3 is built from 14 residues. Trimming shortened V by 4 bases and J by 3 bases, and 10 bases separated the two germline ends. The CDR3 loop reads CASSPQGIGNTIYF. Here the CDR3 DNA reads TGTGCCAGCAGCCCGCAGGGTATTGGAAACACCATATATTTT.

The chain joins TRBV7-2 to TRBJ1-2; TRBD1 matches 7 bases. The CDR3 covers 12 residues. V gave up 5 bases and J gave up 8 bases; unmatched junction bases: 5. Per germline, CDR1 SGHTA and CDR2 FQGNSA. This chain's CDR3 is CASSRQGLGYTF. The CDR3 nucleotides read TGTGCCAGCAGCAGACAGGGATTGGGCTACACCTTC.

This clone has a handful of counts. DNA of the CDR3: TGTGCCAGCAGCCAGAGGTCGGACAGCTACGAGCAGTACTTC. It translates to CASSQRSDSYEQYF. The genes are TRBV7-9 and TRBJ2-7, with TRBD1 as a possible D gene (6 bases). Germline lookup yields CDR1 SEHNR and CDR2 FQNEAQ (reference sequence). Trimming shortened V by 5 bases and J by 3 bases, and 14 bases separated the two germline ends. This CDR3 spans 14 amino acids.

V gene TRBV30 combines with J gene TRBJ2-3; 12 bases are shared with TRBD2. Germline V gene lookup returns CDR1 GTSNPN and CDR2 SVGIG (reference sequence). This CDR3 comprises 17 residues. Trimming cost V 0 bases and J 2 bases; bases outside gene matches: 6. The CDR3 coding sequence is TGTGCCTGGAGTGTACGGCTAGCGGGAGGGATCACAGATACGCAGTATTTT. It yields the protein CAWSVRLAGGITDTQYF.

This chain links TRBV7-2 with TRBJ2-1; 13 nucleotides agree with TRBD2. This CDR3 has 16 residues. The germline V gene encodes CDR1 SGHTA and CDR2 FQGNSA. Losses at the gene ends were 4 bases for V and 9 bases for J; bases not matched to a gene: 9. CDR3 loop: CASSSGLAGVRGEQFF. CDR3 nucleotide sequence: TGTGCCAGCAGCTCCGGACTAGCGGGAGTAAGGGGTGAGCAGTTCTTC.

This clone was seen only a few times. The junction departs from germline at one end; a sequencing error may be responsible. The V and J genes are TRBV5-4 and TRBJ2-7, with 7 nucleotides matching TRBD1. Germline loops: CDR1 SGHNT, CDR2 YYREEE (reference sequence). The CDR3 consists of 15 residues. CDR3 sequence (DNA): TGTGCCAGCAGTTTGGCTCCAGGGACAGTGGTCGTTGAGTACTTC. It yields the protein CASSLAPGTVVVEYF.

The gene calls are TRBV28 and TRBJ2-7; 10 positions agree with TRBD1. Germline values: CDR1 MDHEN, CDR2 SYDVKM. Trimming removed 7 bases from V and 6 bases from J; junction bases left unmatched: 9. CDR3 size: 14 residues. In DNA form, the CDR3 reads TGTGCCAGCAACCTCTTGGACAGGGGGGGCGAGCAGTACTTC. Amino acid sequence: CASNLLDRGGEQYF. The whole variable domain, remainder taken from reference TRBV28 and TRBJ2-7, is DVKVTQSSRYLVKRTGEKVFLECVQDMDHENMFWYRQDPGLGLRLIYFSYDVKMKEKGDIPEGYSVSREKKERFSLILESASTNQTSMYLCASNLLDRGGEQYFGPGTRLTVT.

This clone was seen a handful of times. The CDR3 reads CAWARQGGLAGNTIYF. The CDR3 DNA is TGTGCCTGGGCCAGACAGGGTGGATTGGCTGGAAACACCATATATTTT. The V gene is TRBV30, the J gene TRBJ1-3; 7 bases fit TRBD1. Germline V lookup: CDR1 GTSNPN, CDR2 SVGIG (reference sequence). The CDR3 length is 16 residues. The V segment lost 5 bases and the J segment 2 bases; nucleotides outside the gene matches: 12.

The rearrangement links TRBV19 to TRBJ2-1; TRBD1 is a possible D gene (6 bases). The CDR3 sequence is 16 residues long. CDR1 LNHDA and CDR2 SQIVND come from the germline V gene (reference sequence). Trimming pared 1 base from V and 5 bases from J, leaving 15 bases between. The CDR3 region is CASSIGDQRGNNEQFF. The CDR3 region has the DNA TGTGCCAGTAGTATAGGGGACCAGAGGGGGAACAATGAGCAGTTCTTC.